The 32 T cell receptor beta chains presented below share a single source sample, sequenced in a study of cytomegalovirus exposure and HLA in healthy donors. It was with 60 Vbeta and 13 Jbeta primers that the PCR ran. The repertoire was sequenced with immunoSEQ multiplex PCR; TCRdb's copy has only in-frame clones and lacks some. Here the sample spans roughly 150,000 clones, around four fifths being singletons. The sequencing sample was made of PBMCs. The receptor set was obtained from a boy aged 2 to 10 in good health and CMV-seronegative.

The J gene is TRBJ2-1, the V gene TRBV5-1, with D possibly being TRBD2 (6 bases). Germline V gene data show CDR1 as SGHRS and CDR2 as YFSETQ. The length of the CDR3 is 13 residues. Trimming removed 3 bases from V and 6 bases from J, with 10 bases in between. CDR3 amino acids: CASSWDLFNEQFF. The CDR3 coding sequence is TGCGCCAGCAGCTGGGACTTATTCAATGAGCAGTTCTTC.

This clone was observed once. The V and J genes are TRBV19 and TRBJ2-3; D perhaps matches TRBD2 (5 bases). V lost 7 bases, J lost 2 bases, and 19 bases lay in between. Germline loops: CDR1 LNHDA, CDR2 SQIVND (reference sequence). This CDR3 region has 16 residues. The CDR3 nucleotides are TGTGCCAGTACTGACCCGAGGGTGTTTCCCACAGATACGCAGTATTTT. Protein product: CASTDPRVFPTDTQYF.

CDR3: CASSSDREGRYGYTF. CDR3 DNA: TGTGCCAGCAGTTCGGACAGGGAGGGAAGGTATGGCTACACCTTC. The chain recombines TRBV5-4 with TRBJ1-2; 8 bases agree with TRBD1. J gave up 5 bases and V 5 bases, and 11 bases lay outside the gene matches. The CDR3 covers 15 residues. Germline V CDR1 and CDR2: SGHNT, YYREEE (reference sequence).

This clone turned up a few times. CDR3 in DNA: TGTGCCAGCAGTTTATTAGCACAGGGGATCTCCTACGAGCAGTACTTC. Translation gives CASSLLAQGISYEQYF. This chain links TRBV27 with TRBJ2-7, with 7 positions matching TRBD1. The J segment lost 0 bases and the V segment lost 1 base, leaving 6 bases of the junction unmatched. The CDR3 loop spans 16 amino acids. The V gene's germline CDR1 is MNHEY and CDR2 SMNVEV (reference sequence).

The chain combines TRBV13 with TRBJ2-3, with D perhaps matching TRBD2 (7 bases). This CDR3 is built from 18 residues. Germline V CDR1 and CDR2: PRHDT, FYEKMQ (reference sequence). V was cut by 6 bases and J by 2 bases, with 24 bases left in between. Here the CDR3 reads CASRPIIGGGVFTDTQYF. In DNA form, the CDR3 reads TGTGCCAGCAGACCCATTATAGGGGGAGGGGTTTTCACAGATACGCAGTATTTT.

V usage is TRBV11-3 and J usage is TRBJ1-1, with 8 bases aligning to TRBD1. Looked up from germline, CDR1 is SGHNT and CDR2 is YENEEA. The CDR3 has 14 amino acids. V lost 6 bases, J lost 1 base, and 4 bases stayed unmatched. The CDR3 region is CASRVTGGNTEAFF. CDR3 nucleotide sequence: TGTGCCAGCAGGGTTACAGGGGGGAACACTGAAGCTTTCTTT.

The rearrangement uses TRBV18 and TRBJ1-5; D is possibly TRBD1 (6 bases). V lost 1 base and J lost 2, with 12 bases in between. CDR1 and CDR2 from the germline V gene are KGHSH and LQKENI. This CDR3 region has 16 residues. The CDR3 bases are TGTGCCAGCTCACCACTCCACAGGGATGGCAATCAGCCCCAGCATTTT. Its protein is CASSPLHRDGNQPQHF.

The chain is built from TRBV9 and TRBJ2-5; 10 bases align to TRBD1. In germline, CDR1 is SGDLS, CDR2 YYNGEE. The CDR3 runs 15 residues. The junction had 7 bases not matched to a gene; V was cut back by 4 bases and J by 4 bases. CDR3 protein: CASSLSGQGGETQYF. The CDR3 nucleotides are TGTGCCAGCAGCCTGAGCGGACAGGGGGGAGAGACCCAGTACTTC.

A few counts support this clone. The gene calls are TRBV11-2 and TRBJ2-7; 7 positions match TRBD1. Unmatched junction bases numbered 10, after V lost 3 bases and J lost 5 bases. The CDR3 length is 15 residues. Looked up from germline, CDR1 is SGHAT and CDR2 is FQNNGV. CDR3 residues: CASSLIQGSGDEQYF. The CDR3 DNA reads TGTGCCAGCAGCTTGATACAGGGGTCTGGCGACGAGCAGTACTTC.

The chain uses TRBV5-4 and TRBJ2-7; TRBD1 might be the D (6 bases). The V and J ends lost 4 bases and 1 base respectively, with 12 bases between them. This CDR3 spans 14 amino acids. The germline CDR1 and CDR2 sequences are SGHNT and YYREEE (reference sequence). This chain's CDR3 is CASSTSDRSYEQYF. Written as DNA, the CDR3 is TGTGCCAGCAGCACTTCCGACAGGTCCTACGAGCAGTACTTC.

This clone showed up just once. This rearrangement joins TRBV28 to TRBJ1-5; D remains ambiguous. Germline V CDR1 and CDR2: MDHEN, SYDVKM. Trimming shortened V by 8 bases and J by 5 bases, and 22 bases separated the two germline ends. The CDR3 contains 16 residues. CDR3 coding DNA: TGTGCCAGCCGTAACCCGACATCCTCGAAGTATCAGCCCCAGCATTTT. It codes for CASRNPTSSKYQPQHF.

This CDR3 reads CAISRTGGRVPDTQYF. CDR3 nucleotides: TGTGCCATCTCAAGGACGGGGGGCCGGGTGCCAGATACGCAGTATTTT. This sequence joins TRBV10-3 and TRBJ2-3; D possibly corresponds to TRBD2 (7 bases). Trimming took off 8 bases at V and 4 bases at J, with 22 bases between the two ends. The CDR3 contains 16 residues. Germline CDR1 and CDR2: ENHRY and SYGVKD.

The chain uses TRBV27 and TRBJ1-4; tentative D call: TRBD1 (6 bases). With 6 bases removed from V and 4 bases from J, the gap between germline ends came to 15 bases. The CDR3 length is 15 residues. Per the germline V gene, CDR1 is MNHEY and CDR2 is SMNVEV (reference sequence). CDR3 loop: CASSRRDKHNEKLFF. The CDR3, as DNA: TGTGCCAGCAGCCGCCGGGACAAGCATAATGAAAAACTGTTTTTT.

The chain uses TRBV5-1 and TRBJ1-2; TRBD1 aligns across 7 bases. Germline V gene data show CDR1 as SGHRS and CDR2 as YFSETQ. The CDR3 has 14 residues. V shed 4 bases, J shed 1 base, and the junction held 4 bases outside the gene matches. Written as DNA, the CDR3 is TGCGCCAGCAGCGGGGGGACAGATAACTATGGCTACACCTTC. It translates to CASSGGTDNYGYTF.

This chain joins TRBV5-6 and TRBJ1-5; weak D call: TRBD1 (6 bases). Deletions cut 0 bases from V and 6 bases from J, with 13 bases between. Germline V lookup: CDR1 SGHDT, CDR2 YYEEEE. The CDR3 loop spans 15 amino acids. CDR3 residues: CASSLAITGRQPQHF. CDR3 coding DNA: TGTGCCAGCAGCTTGGCGATAACAGGGCGTCAGCCCCAGCATTTT.

Remarks on this clone: Mismatch with germline at one junction end may stem from a read error. The V gene is TRBV7-9, the J gene TRBJ2-5, with D possibly TRBD1 on 6 matching bases. The CDR3 is 15 amino acids. The germline gives CDR1 SEHNR, CDR2 FQNEAQ (reference sequence). The chain's CDR3 is CSSSLSPGQRETQYF. The CDR3 coding sequence is TGTTCCAGCAGCTTAAGCCCCGGACAGAGGGAGACCCAGTACTTC. The full variable domain, completed using reference TRBV7-9 and TRBJ2-5, is DTGVSQNPRHKITKRGQNVTFRCDPISEHNRLYWYRQTLGQGPEFLTYFQNEAQLEKSRLLSDRFSAERPKGSFSTLEIQRTEQGDSAMYLCSSSLSPGQRETQYFGPGTRLLVL.

The CDR3 protein is CASSTRQGSDEQYF. CDR3 coding DNA: TGTGCCAGCAGCACCAGACAGGGTTCGGACGAGCAGTACTTC. The chain carries TRBV7-9 and TRBJ2-7, with 7 bases that match TRBD1. Looked up from germline, CDR1 is SEHNR and CDR2 is FQNEAQ (reference sequence). This CDR3 region has 14 residues. V was pared by 5 bases and J by 5 bases, with 9 bases of the junction left unmatched.

The V call is TRBV28, the J call TRBJ1-1, with D possibly matching TRBD1 (6 bases). V was clipped by 10 bases and J by 10 bases, with 16 bases between them. This CDR3 has 11 amino acids. Germline V gene data show CDR1 as MDHEN and CDR2 as SYDVKM. The CDR3 sequence is CATIQTGRAFF. In nucleotides, the CDR3 is TGTGCCACCATACAAACAGGGAGAGCTTTCTTT. Using reference TRBV28 and TRBJ1-1 for the parts outside the CDR3, the full variable domain is DVKVTQSSRYLVKRTGEKVFLECVQDMDHENMFWYRQDPGLGLRLIYFSYDVKMKEKGDIPEGYSVSREKKERFSLILESASTNQTSMYLCATIQTGRAFFGQGTRLTVV.

The chain uses TRBV4-2 and TRBJ2-6, with 9 bases that match TRBD1. The CDR3 runs 19 residues. V dropped 1 base and J dropped 4; count of bases not matched to a gene: 11. Germline assignment: CDR1 LGHNA and CDR2 YNFKEQ. CDR3 nucleotides: TGTGCCAGCAGCCAAGTGGGGGACAGGGAAGTTAGAGGGGCCAACGTCCTGACTTTC. Amino acid sequence: CASSQVGDREVRGANVLTF.

The chain has TRBV10-3 and TRBJ2-7, with D possibly TRBD2 on 6 matching bases. This CDR3 has 12 amino acids. Germline V gives CDR1 ENHRY, CDR2 SYGVKD. Between the trimmed V and J ends, which lost 10 bases and 0 bases, there was a span of 10 bases. DNA for the CDR3: TGTGCCACCGGGGGAAGCTCCTACGAGCAGTACTTC. Translating it yields CATGGSSYEQYF.

The chain has TRBV27 and TRBJ2-1; 7 bases are a match to TRBD1. Per germline, CDR1 MNHEY and CDR2 SMNVEV (reference sequence). Germline trimming cut 4 bases from V and 8 bases from J; bases unmatched to any gene: 11. The CDR3 sequence is 15 residues long. For the CDR3, the DNA is TGTGCCAGCAGTTCAACAGGGGATTGGTCTTATGAGCAGTTCTTC. It is translated as CASSSTGDWSYEQFF.

The gene calls are TRBV9 and TRBJ1-6; possibly TRBD1 for D (6 bases). Germline loops: CDR1 SGDLS, CDR2 YYNGEE. Trimming pared 3 bases from V and 7 bases from J, leaving 14 bases between. This CDR3 comprises 15 residues. The CDR3 region has the DNA TGTGCCAGCAGCGATCCAGGGGAAATGAATTCACCCCTCCACTTT. Protein: CASSDPGEMNSPLHF.

V gene TRBV18 combines with J gene TRBJ1-6, with a possible D match to TRBD1 (6 bases). CDR1 and CDR2 from the germline V gene are KGHSH and LQKENI. This CDR3 is 16 amino acids long. V lost 3 bases and J lost 14, with 23 bases in between. The CDR3 here is CASSPLTGFGHPALHF. CDR3 in DNA: TGTGCCAGCTCACCGCTTACAGGGTTTGGGCACCCTGCCCTCCACTTT.

J is TRBJ2-1 and V is TRBV12-5; D remains unclear. V shed 4 bases and J shed 8 bases, with 9 bases lying between them. CDR1 is LGHNT, CDR2 FRNRAP, per germline. This CDR3 spans 12 amino acids. The CDR3 spells CASGSQQYEQFF. CDR3 bases: TGTGCTAGTGGTTCACAGCAGTATGAGCAGTTCTTC.

The gene calls are TRBV11-2 and TRBJ2-7; TRBD2 agrees at 7 bases. The germline V gene has CDR1 SGHAT and CDR2 FQNNGV. CDR3 length: 13 residues. With 4 bases clipped from V and 2 bases from J, the junction kept 2 bases outside the gene matches. CDR3: CASSWDYTYEQYF. CDR3 DNA: TGTGCCAGCAGCTGGGACTACACCTACGAGCAGTACTTC.

The chain couples TRBV12-5 to TRBJ1-1, with D maybe TRBD1 (5 bases). Germline CDR1 and CDR2: LGHNT and FRNRAP. With 0 bases removed from V and 6 bases from J, the gap between germline ends came to 14 bases. This CDR3 has 15 residues. CDR3 nucleotide sequence: TGTGCTAGTGGTTTGGTAGTAGGGGTTAACGCTGAAGCTTTCTTT. Protein: CASGLVVGVNAEAFF.

This clone showed up just a few times. J is TRBJ2-2 and V is TRBV6-1; 9 nucleotides match TRBD1. CDR3 length: 15 residues. The germline V gene encodes CDR1 MNHNS and CDR2 SASEGT. J lost 1 base, V lost 6 bases, and 3 bases had no gene match. The CDR3, as DNA: TGTGCCAGCAGCCAGACAGGGGGGAACACCGGGGAGCTGTTTTTT. This encodes CASSQTGGNTGELFF.

V gene TRBV19 combines with J gene TRBJ2-7; 12 bases match TRBD1. The J segment lost 4 bases and the V segment lost 5 bases, leaving 9 bases of the junction unmatched. Germline V gene sequence: CDR1 LNHDA, CDR2 SQIVND (reference sequence). The CDR3 totals 16 residues. The CDR3 is CASSQIPGQGAYEQYF. The DNA of the CDR3 is TGTGCCAGTAGTCAAATTCCGGGACAGGGGGCTTACGAGCAGTACTTC.

This chain links TRBV2 with TRBJ2-7; D might be TRBD2 (5 bases). The CDR3 runs to 15 residues. Between the trimmed V and J ends, which lost 8 bases and 1 base, there was a span of 18 bases. Germline-derived CDR1 and CDR2 are SNHLY and FYNNEI. CDR3 bases: TGTGCCAGCGTGGTCAGCCCCGGAGGTTCCTACGAGCAGTACTTC. The encoded protein is CASVVSPGGSYEQYF.

The chain couples TRBV7-6 to TRBJ1-4; the D gene is possibly TRBD1 (6 bases). V was trimmed by 2 bases and J by 8 bases, leaving 12 bases between them. CDR1 is SGHVS and CDR2 is FNYEAQ in the germline V gene. There are 14 residues in the CDR3. The CDR3 sequence: CASSLNRVREKLFF. In DNA form, the CDR3 reads TGTGCCAGCAGCTTAAACAGGGTACGCGAAAAACTGTTTTTT.

The rearrangement links TRBV11-2 to TRBJ2-7; 9 bases align to TRBD2. Germline CDR1 reads SGHAT; CDR2 reads FQNNGV. Trimming took 1 base from V and 3 from J; bases not matched to a gene: 7. CDR3 length: 16 residues. CDR3: CASSLGRLAEHYEQYF. The CDR3 nucleotides read TGTGCCAGCAGCTTAGGCCGACTAGCGGAACACTACGAGCAGTACTTC.

This chain joins TRBV29-1 and TRBJ2-4; no clear D. The V and J ends lost 6 bases and 9 bases respectively, with 12 bases between them. Germline CDR1 reads SQVTM; CDR2 reads ANQGSEA. The CDR3 runs to 11 residues. CDR3 sequence (DNA): TGCAGCGTCTACCTTAGAGGCATTCAGTACTTC. It specifies CSVYLRGIQYF.